The clone carrying this TCR beta chain was seen a few times. Its cognate antigen is unknown. Germline V gene lookup returns CDR1 SGHVS and CDR2 FQNEAQ. The length of the CDR3 is 18 residues. J lost 2 bases, V lost 5 bases, and 15 bases had no gene match. The data were obtained in a study of identical twins. The cDNA had a unique molecular identifier and a template-switch universal primer site. MiXCR was run by TCRdb on the 5' RACE reads, yielding one entry per CDR3 protein. The repertoire consists of more than 350,000 distinct CDR3 sequences, with 9% to 10% occurring once and the leading ten covering 8% to 10%. Broader study findings: Models predicted less out-of-frame TCR alpha sharing in monozygotic twins than was found. Insertions ran lower in abundant cord blood beta clonotypes, though not in memory repertoires. Beta out-of-frame sequences showed weaker excess sharing between twins.

This TCR came from a woman in her 50s in good health. Sequencing used naive T cells sorted from blood. The chain couples TRBV7-8 to TRBJ2-4; 7 nucleotides agree with TRBD2. The CDR3 nucleotides read TGTGCCAGCAGCACGTTCCTCTCGAGCGGGATAACCAAAAACATTCAGTACTTC. Encoded protein: CASSTFLSSGITKNIQYF.